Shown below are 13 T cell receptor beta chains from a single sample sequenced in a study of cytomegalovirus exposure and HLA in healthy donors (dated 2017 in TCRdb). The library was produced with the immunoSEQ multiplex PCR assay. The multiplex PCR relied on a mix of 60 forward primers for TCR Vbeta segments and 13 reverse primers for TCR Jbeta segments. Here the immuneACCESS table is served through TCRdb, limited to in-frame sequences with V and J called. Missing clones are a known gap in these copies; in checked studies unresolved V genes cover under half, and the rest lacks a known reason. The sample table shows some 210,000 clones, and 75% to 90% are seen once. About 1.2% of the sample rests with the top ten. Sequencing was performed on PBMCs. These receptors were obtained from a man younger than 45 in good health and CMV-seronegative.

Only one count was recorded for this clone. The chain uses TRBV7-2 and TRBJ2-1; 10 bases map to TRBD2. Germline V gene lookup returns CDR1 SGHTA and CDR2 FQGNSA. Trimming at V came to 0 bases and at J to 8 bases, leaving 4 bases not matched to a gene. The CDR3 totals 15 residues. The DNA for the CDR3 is TGTGCCAGCAGCTTAGCACTAGCGGGGTTATATGAGCAGTTCTTC. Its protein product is CASSLALAGLYEQFF.

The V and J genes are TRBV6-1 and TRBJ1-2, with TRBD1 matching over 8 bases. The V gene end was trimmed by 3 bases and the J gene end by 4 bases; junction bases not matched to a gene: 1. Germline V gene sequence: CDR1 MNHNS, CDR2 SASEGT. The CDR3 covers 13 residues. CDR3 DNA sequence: TGTGCCAGCAGTGACAGGGGGCCCTATGGCTACACCTTC. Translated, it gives CASSDRGPYGYTF.

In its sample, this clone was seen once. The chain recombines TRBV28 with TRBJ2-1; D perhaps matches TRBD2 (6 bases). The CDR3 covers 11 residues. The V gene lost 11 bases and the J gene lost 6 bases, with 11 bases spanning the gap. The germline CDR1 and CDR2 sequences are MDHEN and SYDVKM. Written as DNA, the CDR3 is TGTGCCGGCGGAGCGGGCAATGAGCAGTTCTTC. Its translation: CAGGAGNEQFF.

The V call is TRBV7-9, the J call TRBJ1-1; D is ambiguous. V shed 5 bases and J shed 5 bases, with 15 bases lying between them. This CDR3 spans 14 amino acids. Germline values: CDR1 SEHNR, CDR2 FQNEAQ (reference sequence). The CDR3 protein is CASSPPSSGTEAFF. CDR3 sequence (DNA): TGTGCCAGCAGCCCACCCTCATCGGGGACTGAAGCTTTCTTT. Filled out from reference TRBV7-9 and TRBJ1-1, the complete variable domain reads DTGVSQNPRHKITKRGQNVTFRCDPISEHNRLYWYRQTLGQGPEFLTYFQNEAQLEKSRLLSDRFSAERPKGSFSTLEIQRTEQGDSAMYLCASSPPSSGTEAFFGQGTRLTVV.

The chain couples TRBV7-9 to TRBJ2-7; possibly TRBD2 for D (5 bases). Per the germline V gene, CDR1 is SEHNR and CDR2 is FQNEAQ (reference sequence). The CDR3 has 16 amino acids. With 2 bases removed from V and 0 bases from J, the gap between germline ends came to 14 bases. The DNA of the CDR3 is TGTGCCAGCAGCTTATCCAAGGACTGGAGCTCCTACGAGCAGTACTTC. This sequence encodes CASSLSKDWSSYEQYF.

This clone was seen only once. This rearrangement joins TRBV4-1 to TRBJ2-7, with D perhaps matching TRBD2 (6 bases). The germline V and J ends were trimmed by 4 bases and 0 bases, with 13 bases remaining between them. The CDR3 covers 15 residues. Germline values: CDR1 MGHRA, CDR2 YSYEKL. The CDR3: CASSLISGASYEQYF. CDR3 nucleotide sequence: TGCGCCAGCAGCCTGATTAGCGGTGCCTCCTACGAGCAGTACTTC.

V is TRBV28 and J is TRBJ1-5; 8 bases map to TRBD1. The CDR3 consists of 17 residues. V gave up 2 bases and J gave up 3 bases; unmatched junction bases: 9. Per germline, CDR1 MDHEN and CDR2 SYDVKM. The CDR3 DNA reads TGTGCCAGCAGTTTAATCGGGGGACAGGCCCCCAATCAGCCCCAGCATTTT. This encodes CASSLIGGQAPNQPQHF.

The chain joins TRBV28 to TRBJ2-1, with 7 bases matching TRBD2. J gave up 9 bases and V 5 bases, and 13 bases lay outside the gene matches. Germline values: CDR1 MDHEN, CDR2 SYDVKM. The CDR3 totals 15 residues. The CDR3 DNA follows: TGTGCCAGCAGTGCTAGCGGCCGTACAGCCCCTGAGCAGTTCTTC. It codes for CASSASGRTAPEQFF.

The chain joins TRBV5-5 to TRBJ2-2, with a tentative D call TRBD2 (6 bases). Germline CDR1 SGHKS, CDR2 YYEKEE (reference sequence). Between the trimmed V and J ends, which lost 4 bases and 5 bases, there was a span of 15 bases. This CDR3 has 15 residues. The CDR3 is CASSGTLEFTGELFF. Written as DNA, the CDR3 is TGTGCCAGCAGCGGGACTCTAGAATTTACCGGGGAGCTGTTTTTT.

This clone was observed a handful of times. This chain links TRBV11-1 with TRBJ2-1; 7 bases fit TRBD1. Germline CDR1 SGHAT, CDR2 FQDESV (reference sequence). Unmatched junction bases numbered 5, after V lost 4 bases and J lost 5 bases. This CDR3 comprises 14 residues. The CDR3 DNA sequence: TGTGCCAGCAGCTACTCGACAGGGCACAATGAGCAGTTCTTC. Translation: CASSYSTGHNEQFF. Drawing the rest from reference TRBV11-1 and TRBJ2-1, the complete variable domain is EAEVAQSPRYKITEKSQAVAFWCDPISGHATLYWYRQILGQGPELLVQFQDESVVDDSQLPKDRFSAERLKGVDSTLKIQPAELGDSAMYLCASSYSTGHNEQFFGPGTRLTVL.

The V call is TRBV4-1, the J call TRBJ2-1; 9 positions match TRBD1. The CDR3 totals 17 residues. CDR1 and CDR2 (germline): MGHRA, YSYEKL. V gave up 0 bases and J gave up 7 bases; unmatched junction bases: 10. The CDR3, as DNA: TGCGCCAGCAGCCAAGATCAATTCGTGGACAGGGGAAATGAGCAGTTCTTC. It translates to CASSQDQFVDRGNEQFF.

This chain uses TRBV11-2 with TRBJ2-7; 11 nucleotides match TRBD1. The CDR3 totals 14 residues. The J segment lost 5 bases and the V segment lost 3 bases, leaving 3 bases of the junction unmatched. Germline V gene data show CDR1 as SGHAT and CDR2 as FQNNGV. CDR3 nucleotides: TGTGCCAGCAGCTTCACGGGACAGGGGGACGAGCAGTACTTC. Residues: CASSFTGQGDEQYF.

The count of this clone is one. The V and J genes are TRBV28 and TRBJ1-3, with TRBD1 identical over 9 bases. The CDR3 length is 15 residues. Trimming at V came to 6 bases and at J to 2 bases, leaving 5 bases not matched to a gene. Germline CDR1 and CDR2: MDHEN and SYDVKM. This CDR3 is CASRTGGATGNTIYF. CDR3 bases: TGTGCCAGCAGAACAGGGGGCGCGACTGGAAACACCATATATTTT.